The 7 T cell receptor beta chains below were found in one sample sequenced in a study of T cells in Graves' hyperthyroidism and ophthalmopathy. There were TCR beta CDR3 regions amplified from RNA transcripts. HTBI primers were the set used in a first-round RT-PCR of the TCR CDR3. TCRdb used MiXCR to reprocess the multiplex PCR reads, holding one entry per CDR3 protein. The profile shows over 150,000 distinct CDR3 sequences, about a sixth of them singletons. Sequenced input: blood. Every receptor here comes from a woman between 45 and 60 years old with Graves' hyperthyroidism.

On this clonotype: This may come from a read error, since a much larger clone is one base off. The rearrangement joins TRBV28 to TRBJ1-3; no clear D. The germline V and J ends were trimmed by 6 bases and 2 bases, with 11 bases remaining between them. Germline assignment: CDR1 MDHEN and CDR2 SYDVKM. The CDR3 loop spans 14 amino acids. CDR3 sequence (DNA): TGTGCCAGCAGCCCTCAAGTCCCTGGAAACACCATATATTTT. Encoded protein: CASSPQVPGNTIYF.

This clonotype was detected ten times or more. The V call is TRBV2, the J call TRBJ2-1, with D perhaps matching TRBD2 (6 bases). V lost 5 bases, J lost 0 bases, and 14 bases lay in between. Germline V gene sequence: CDR1 SNHLY, CDR2 FYNNEI. CDR3 length: 16 residues. CDR3 coding DNA: TGTGCCAGCAGTCCTCCGGGACTCAGCTCCTACAATGAGCAGTTCTTC. Its protein product is CASSPPGLSSYNEQFF. The full variable domain, in which reference TRBV2 and TRBJ2-1 provide the parts outside the CDR3, is EPEVTQTPSHQVTQMGQEVILRCVPISNHLYFYWYRQILGQKVEFLVSFYNNEISEKSEIFDDQFSVERPDGSNFTLKIRSTKLEDSAMYFCASSPPGLSSYNEQFFGPGTRLTVL.

CDR3 protein: CATSDLSGQGLDTQYF. The CDR3 nucleotides read TGTGCCACCAGTGATTTGTCGGGACAGGGGTTAGATACGCAGTATTTT. This chain links TRBV24-1 with TRBJ2-3, with TRBD1 matching 10 bases. The germline CDR1 and CDR2 sequences are KGHDR and SFDVKD. This CDR3 is built from 16 residues. The ends lost 0 bases at V and 5 bases at J; junction bases unmatched: 4.

In this sample, this clonotype turned up many times. The chain links TRBV11-2 to TRBJ2-7; 11 bases match TRBD2. The CDR3 consists of 15 residues. CDR1 is SGHAT and CDR2 is FQNNGV in the germline V gene. The V gene end was trimmed by 5 bases and the J gene end by 4 bases; junction bases not matched to a gene: 7. The chain's CDR3 is CASSSLTSGIYEQYF. In DNA form, the CDR3 reads TGTGCCAGCAGCAGTCTGACTAGCGGGATTTACGAGCAGTACTTC. Looking up the rest from reference TRBV11-2 and TRBJ2-7 gives the full variable domain: EAGVAQSPRYKIIEKRQSVAFWCNPISGHATLYWYQQILGQGPKLLIQFQNNGVVDDSQLPKDRFSAERLKGVDSTLKIQPAKLEDSAVYLCASSSLTSGIYEQYFGPGTRLTVT.

This sequence joins TRBV6-1 and TRBJ1-1; TRBD1 matches 8 bases. Germline V CDR1 and CDR2: MNHNS, SASEGT. V was pared by 7 bases and J by 1 base, with 5 bases of the junction left unmatched. This CDR3 spans 14 amino acids. CDR3 sequence reads: CASTLDRGNTEAFF. CDR3 nucleotides: TGTGCCAGCACCTTAGACAGGGGGAACACTGAAGCTTTCTTT.

This clonotype has a count of ten or more. The rearrangement joins TRBV9 to TRBJ1-2, with D unresolved. Germline lookup yields CDR1 SGDLS and CDR2 YYNGEE. The CDR3 totals 14 residues. V shed 6 bases and J shed 1 base, with 13 bases lying between them. CDR3 nucleotide sequence: TGTGCCAGCACCTCTGACGGGATTAACTATGGCTACACCTTC. Translated, it gives CASTSDGINYGYTF. The full variable domain, in which reference TRBV9 and TRBJ1-2 provide the parts outside the CDR3, is DSGVTQTPKHLITATGQRVTLRCSPRSGDLSVYWYQQSLDQGLQFLIQYYNGEERAKGNILERFSAQQFPDLHSELNLSSLELGDSALYFCASTSDGINYGYTFGSGTRLTVV.

Ten or more counts support this clonotype. The CDR3 here is CASSVGHRADTQYF. Written as DNA, the CDR3 is TGCGCCAGCAGTGTGGGACACCGCGCAGATACGCAGTATTTT. The chain couples TRBV5-1 to TRBJ2-3, with D perhaps TRBD1 (6 bases). This CDR3 comprises 14 residues. The germline V gene has CDR1 SGHRS and CDR2 YFSETQ. The V and J ends lost 5 bases and 4 bases respectively, with 14 bases between them.